A selection of T cell receptor beta chains follows, all from one sample in a study of blood T cells in healthy people across ages. TCRdb re-called the 5' RACE reads with MiXCR, one entry per CDR3 protein. The repertoire has about 1.5 million distinct CDR3 sequences, about 45% of them found once; the top ten carry around 4%. The sequencing input was blood. These TCRs come from a young woman in good health. CDR3s include the opening cysteine and the closing phenylalanine or tryptophan. D genes are given only for firm matches. Rows give clone size only sometimes, using once, few, many, or a class for an expanded clone.

abundance	len	d_gene	j_gene	v_gene	CDR3nt	CDR3aa
.	15	.	TRBJ1-5	TRBV12-3/TRBV12-4	TGTGTCAGCGCCTGGAGGGGGGTGGCCAATCAGCCCCAGCATTTT	CVSAWRGVANQPQHF
few	14	TRBD2	TRBJ2-1	TRBV6-2/TRBV6-3	TGTGCCAGCCTTGGGACTAGCGGGAGCAATGAGCAGTTCTTC	CASLGTSGSNEQFF
.	15	.	TRBJ2-1	TRBV7-9	TGTGCCAGCAGCCCCCCCCACAGGGCCTACAATGAGCAGTTCTTC	CASSPPHRAYNEQFF
.	13	.	TRBJ2-7	TRBV29-1	TGCAGCGTTGAAGATGGGGATTTGGACGAGCAGTACTTC	CSVEDGDLDEQYF
few	16	.	TRBJ1-5	TRBV4-3	TGCGCCAGCAGCCAAGACGGGGGATATAGCAATCAGCCCCAGCATTTT	CASSQDGGYSNQPQHF
few	15	.	TRBJ2-7	TRBV28	TGTGCCAGCACCCCTTCCGACAGTCGGGCCTACGAGCAGTACTTC	CASTPSDSRAYEQYF
.	15	.	TRBJ2-1	TRBV3-1	TGTGCCAGCAGCCGGGACCGTCTCTCCTACAATGAGCAGTTCTTC	CASSRDRLSYNEQFF
.	14	.	TRBJ1-2	TRBV5-1	TGCGCCAGCAGCTTTCAGGGTAACTACTATGGCTACACCTTC	CASSFQGNYYGYTF
few	15	.	TRBJ1-2	TRBV13	TGTGCCAGCAGCCACGGGAGGCGGGCTAACTATGGCTACACCTTC	CASSHGRRANYGYTF
few	12	.	TRBJ2-2	TRBV7-9	TGTGCCAGACCAGGGATCACCGGGGAGCTGTTTTTT	CARPGITGELFF
few	13	.	TRBJ1-2	TRBV9	TGTGCCAGCAGCGTAGACAGGGCGGGCGGCTACACCTTC	CASSVDRAGGYTF
many	13	.	TRBJ2-3	TRBV7-2	TGTGCCAGCAGCCCAGACGCGGCAGATACGCAGTATTTT	CASSPDAADTQYF
.	13	.	TRBJ1-2	TRBV15	TGTGCCACCAGCAGGACAGGAACCTATGGCTACACCTTC	CATSRTGTYGYTF
.	14	TRBD1	TRBJ1-5	TRBV7-9	TGTGCCAGCAGCTTCGGGACAGTCAATCAGCCCCAGCATTTT	CASSFGTVNQPQHF
.	13	.	TRBJ1-4	TRBV20-1	TGCAGTGCGAGCCCGGACATTAATGAAAAACTGTTTTTT	CSASPDINEKLFF
.	16	TRBD2	TRBJ2-4	TRBV20-1	TGCAGTGCTAGAGATCCCCTAGCGGTAGCCAAAAACATTCAGTACTTC	CSARDPLAVAKNIQYF
few	12	.	TRBJ2-3	TRBV11-2	TGTGCCAGCGGGGGGGGCGGAGATACGCAGTATTTT	CASGGGGDTQYF
few	15	TRBD2	TRBJ2-5	TRBV20-1	TGCAGTGCAGTAGATCTAGCGGGAGGGCCGCAGACCCAGTACTTC	CSAVDLAGGPQTQYF
once	15	TRBD1	TRBJ2-2	TRBV6-2/TRBV6-3	TGTGCCGGCAGTTACAGGGGACACCCCACCGGGGAGCTGTTTTTT	CAGSYRGHPTGELFF
.	13	.	TRBJ2-1	TRBV20-1	TGCAGTGCTAGCCCCGGACCTCTCAATGAGCAGTTCTTC	CSASPGPLNEQFF
few	15	TRBD2	TRBJ2-3	TRBV7-9	TGTGCCAGCAGCCTTACTAGCGGGAGGGCAGATACGCAGTATTTT	CASSLTSGRADTQYF
few	16	.	TRBJ2-3	TRBV6-4	TGTGCCAGCAGTGACTCCTCGGCAATGGGCACAGATACGCAGTATTTT	CASSDSSAMGTDTQYF
few	15	.	TRBJ2-7	TRBV5-5	TGTGCCAGCAGCTTGGAACAGGGAAGAGTCTACGAGCAGTACTTC	CASSLEQGRVYEQYF
few	15	.	TRBJ2-3	TRBV12-3/TRBV12-4	TGTGCCAGCAGCCCAGGACGACTCAGCACAGATACGCAGTATTTT	CASSPGRLSTDTQYF
few	12	.	TRBJ2-1	TRBV12-3/TRBV12-4	TGTGCCAGCACCCCTGGGGGTTTCGAGCAGTTCTTC	CASTPGGFEQFF
.	16	TRBD1	TRBJ2-1	TRBV9	TGTGCCAGCAGCGTATCAGGGGGCGAACTTGATAATGAGCAGTTCTTC	CASSVSGGELDNEQFF
.	15	TRBD1	TRBJ1-2	TRBV29-1	TGCAGCGTTTACGGGACAGGGGGAATAAACTATGGCTACACCTTC	CSVYGTGGINYGYTF
few	18	.	TRBJ1-2	TRBV12-3/TRBV12-4	TGTGCCAGCAGTTTAGATTGGCTCTTTGAGCGCTCGTCCTATGGCTACACCTTC	CASSLDWLFERSSYGYTF